Below are 5 T cell receptor beta chains sequenced from a single sample in a study of blood T cell repertoires in COVID-19. TCRdb's copy holds only in-frame clones and misses some; the assay was immunoSEQ multiplex PCR. Of tens of thousands of clones in the sample, roughly 82% were seen once. The sequencing sample was made of peripheral blood. Source of these receptors: a man over 45 with active or convalescent COVID-19.

This clone was counted once. J is TRBJ1-2 and V is TRBV5-6; D perhaps matches TRBD1 (5 bases). V lost 2 bases and J lost 7, with 9 bases in between. Per germline, CDR1 SGHDT and CDR2 YYEEEE. There are 12 residues in the CDR3. CDR3 DNA sequence: TGTGCCAGCAGCTTCTCCAGGGTTGGCTACACCTTC. This encodes CASSFSRVGYTF.

This chain connects TRBV7-3 to TRBJ2-5; 11 nucleotides match TRBD2. The trim removed 4 bases at V and 1 base at J, leaving 2 bases unmatched. CDR1 is SGHTA and CDR2 is FQGTGA in the germline V gene. CDR3 length: 15 residues. CDR3 region: CASSSSGGRQETQYF. CDR3 nucleotide sequence: TGTGCCAGCAGCTCTAGCGGGGGGCGCCAAGAGACCCAGTACTTC.

This chain uses TRBV3-1 (or the pseudogene TRBV3-2) with TRBJ2-7; 14 positions match TRBD2. This CDR3 is 15 amino acids long. Germline V gene sequence: CDR1 LGHDT, CDR2 YNNKEL (reference sequence). V dropped 4 bases and J dropped 6; count of bases not matched to a gene: 5. The CDR3 DNA sequence: TGTGCCAGCAGCCGCAGACTAGCGGGGGGGCCCGAGCAGTACTTC. Amino acids: CASSRRLAGGPEQYF.

The genes are TRBV19 and TRBJ2-5; possibly TRBD1 for D (6 bases). The CDR3 has 15 residues. Between the trimmed V and J ends, which lost 7 bases and 2 bases, there was a span of 17 bases. CDR1 LNHDA and CDR2 SQIVND come from the germline V gene (reference sequence). CDR3 coding DNA: TGTGCCAGTAAGCCGTCTAGGACAGCACAAGAGACCCAGTACTTC. Residues: CASKPSRTAQETQYF.

This sequence joins TRBV2 and TRBJ1-5; D not resolved. Germline CDR1 SNHLY, CDR2 FYNNEI. This CDR3 has 14 amino acids. The V end was cut by 3 bases, the J end by 0 bases, with 6 bases between. CDR3 coding DNA: TGTGCCAGCAGTGATATAAATAGCAATCAGCCCCAGCATTTT. Protein: CASSDINSNQPQHF.